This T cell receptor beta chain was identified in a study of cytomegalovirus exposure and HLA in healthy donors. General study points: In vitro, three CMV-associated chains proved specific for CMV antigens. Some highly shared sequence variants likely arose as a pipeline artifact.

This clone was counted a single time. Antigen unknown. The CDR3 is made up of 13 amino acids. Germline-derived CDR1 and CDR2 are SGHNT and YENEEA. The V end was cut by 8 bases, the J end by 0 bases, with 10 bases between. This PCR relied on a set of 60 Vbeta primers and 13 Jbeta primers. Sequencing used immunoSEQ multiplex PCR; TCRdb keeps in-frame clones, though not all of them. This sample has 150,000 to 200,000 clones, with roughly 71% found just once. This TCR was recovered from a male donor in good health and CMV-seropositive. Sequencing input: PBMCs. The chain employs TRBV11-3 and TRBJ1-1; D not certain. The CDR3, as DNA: TGTGCCAGCTCTAGAGGAGTGAACACTGAAGCTTTCTTT. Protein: CASSRGVNTEAFF.